This TCR beta chain was sequenced in a study of cytomegalovirus exposure and HLA in healthy donors. Study summary: The approximately 110 validation repertoires used a platform that matched the one used for the 500 to 700 first-cohort repertoires, as a later analysis reported.

Here immunoSEQ multiplex PCR was the method, and the copy in TCRdb shows in-frame clones only, minus some. The sample has around 75,000 clones; approximately 86% are singletons. Study-level results: The tendency of first-cohort TCR clusters to co-occur in the 100 to 150 validation repertoires emerged from a later analysis. The authors confirmed in vitro that three CMV-associated chains were specific for CMV antigens. Cytomegalovirus association was assigned to about 150 TCR beta chains.

Points on this clone: Its specificity is unknown.

Sequencing input: PBMCs. The clonotype originates from a man aged 25 to 40 in good health and CMV-seronegative.

CDR3 sequence reads: CASSPGQGSSSGNTIYF. The DNA for the CDR3 is TGCGCCAGCAGCCCGGGACAGGGAAGTTCATCTGGAAACACCATATATTTT. V is TRBV5-1 and J is TRBJ1-3; 9 nucleotides match TRBD1. V shed 4 bases and J 1 base; nucleotides not matched to a gene: 9. This CDR3 spans 17 amino acids. Germline V CDR1 and CDR2: SGHRS, YFSETQ.